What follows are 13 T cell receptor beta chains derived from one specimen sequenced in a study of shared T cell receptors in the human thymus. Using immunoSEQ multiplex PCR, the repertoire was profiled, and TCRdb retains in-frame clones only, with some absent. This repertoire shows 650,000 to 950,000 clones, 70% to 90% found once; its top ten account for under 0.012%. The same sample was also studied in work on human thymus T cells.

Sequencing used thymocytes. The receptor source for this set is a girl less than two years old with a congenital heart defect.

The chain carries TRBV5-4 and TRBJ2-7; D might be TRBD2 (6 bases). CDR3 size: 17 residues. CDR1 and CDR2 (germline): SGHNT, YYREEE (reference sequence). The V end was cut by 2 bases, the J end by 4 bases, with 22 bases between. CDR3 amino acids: CASSLERVRDFRYEQYF. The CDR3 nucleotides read TGTGCCAGCAGCTTAGAGCGGGTTCGGGATTTTAGGTACGAGCAGTACTTC.

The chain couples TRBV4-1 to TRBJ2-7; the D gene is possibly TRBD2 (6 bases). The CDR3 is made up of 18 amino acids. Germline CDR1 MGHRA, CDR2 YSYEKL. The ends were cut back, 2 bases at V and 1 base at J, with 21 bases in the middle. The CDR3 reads CASSQKTGETVTSYEQYF. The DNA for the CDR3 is TGCGCCAGCAGCCAAAAAACGGGAGAGACAGTGACGTCCTACGAGCAGTACTTC.

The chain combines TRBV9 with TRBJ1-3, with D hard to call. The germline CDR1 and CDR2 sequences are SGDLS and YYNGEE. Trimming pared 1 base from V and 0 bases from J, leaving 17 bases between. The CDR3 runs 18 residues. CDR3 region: CASSVLPSTPNSGNTIYF. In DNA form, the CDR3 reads TGTGCCAGCAGCGTACTCCCCTCGACACCAAACTCTGGAAACACCATATATTTT.

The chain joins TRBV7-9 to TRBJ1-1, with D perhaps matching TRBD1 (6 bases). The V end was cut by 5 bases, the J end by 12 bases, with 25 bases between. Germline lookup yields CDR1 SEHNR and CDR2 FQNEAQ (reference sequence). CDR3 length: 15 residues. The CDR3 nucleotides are TGTGCCAGCAGCCCACCGTCAGGGGTGCGAGGGTCGACTTTCTTT. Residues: CASSPPSGVRGSTFF.

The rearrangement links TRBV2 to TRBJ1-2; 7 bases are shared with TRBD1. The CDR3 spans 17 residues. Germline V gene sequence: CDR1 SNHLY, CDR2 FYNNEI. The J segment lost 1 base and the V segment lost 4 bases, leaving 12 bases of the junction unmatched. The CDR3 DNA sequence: TGTGCCAGCAGTGGGGCAAGCAGGGGGTTTGATAACTATGGCTACACCTTC. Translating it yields CASSGASRGFDNYGYTF.

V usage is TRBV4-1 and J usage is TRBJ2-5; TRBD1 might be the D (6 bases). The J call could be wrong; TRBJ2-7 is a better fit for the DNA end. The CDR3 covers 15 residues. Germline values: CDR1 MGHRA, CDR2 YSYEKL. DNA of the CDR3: TGCGCCAGCAGCCAATGGGCAGGGGTGGGCTACGAGCAGTACTTC. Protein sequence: CASSQWAGVGYEQYF.

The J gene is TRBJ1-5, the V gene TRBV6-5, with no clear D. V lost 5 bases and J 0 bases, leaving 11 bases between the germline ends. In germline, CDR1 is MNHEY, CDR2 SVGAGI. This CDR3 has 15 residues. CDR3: CASSKGAYSNQPQHF. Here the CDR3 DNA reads TGTGCCAGCAGTAAGGGAGCTTATAGCAATCAGCCCCAGCATTTT.

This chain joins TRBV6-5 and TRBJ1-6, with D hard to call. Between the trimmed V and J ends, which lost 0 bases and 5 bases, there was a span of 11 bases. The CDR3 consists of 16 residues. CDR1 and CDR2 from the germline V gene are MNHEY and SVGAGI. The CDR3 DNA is TGTGCCAGCAGTTACTCCTACGGGATGCATAATTCACCCCTCCACTTT. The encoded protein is CASSYSYGMHNSPLHF.

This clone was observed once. CDR3 residues: CASSLRRGGNTGELFF. Written as DNA, the CDR3 is TGTGCCAGCAGTTTACGGCGGGGGGGCAACACCGGGGAGCTGTTTTTT. This sequence joins TRBV27 and TRBJ2-2; 9 positions match TRBD2. This CDR3 has 16 amino acids. Germline loops: CDR1 MNHEY, CDR2 SMNVEV (reference sequence). The V and J ends lost 2 bases and 2 bases, in that order; junction bases with no gene match: 3.

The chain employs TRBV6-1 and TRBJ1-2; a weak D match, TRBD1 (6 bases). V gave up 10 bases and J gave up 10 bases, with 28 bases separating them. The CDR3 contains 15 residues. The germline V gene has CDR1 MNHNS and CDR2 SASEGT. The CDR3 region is CATQFPPRGFFVYTF. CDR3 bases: TGTGCCACCCAATTTCCGCCGAGGGGGTTTTTCGTCTACACCTTC.

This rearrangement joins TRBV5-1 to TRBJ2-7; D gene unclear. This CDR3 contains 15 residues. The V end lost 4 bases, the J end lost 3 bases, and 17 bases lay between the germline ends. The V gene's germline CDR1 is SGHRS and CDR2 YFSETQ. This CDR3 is CASSPGKAKVYEQYF. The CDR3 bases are TGCGCCAGCAGCCCAGGTAAGGCGAAGGTCTACGAGCAGTACTTC.

CDR3 region: CASRFSGGLPSYEQYF. The CDR3, as DNA: TGCGCCAGCAGATTTAGCGGGGGGCTTCCGTCCTACGAGCAGTACTTC. The gene calls are TRBV10-2 and TRBJ2-7; TRBD2 matches at 10 bases. Germline-derived CDR1 and CDR2 are WSHSY and SAAADI. This CDR3 has 16 residues. With V trimmed by 6 bases and J by 1 base, 9 bases remained unmatched.

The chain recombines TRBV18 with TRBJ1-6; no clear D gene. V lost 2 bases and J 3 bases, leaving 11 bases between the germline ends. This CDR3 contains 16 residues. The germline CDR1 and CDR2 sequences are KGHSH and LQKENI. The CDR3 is CASSPGDSGYNSPLHF. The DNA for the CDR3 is TGTGCCAGCTCACCAGGGGATAGCGGCTATAATTCACCCCTCCACTTT.